Each of the 30 T cell receptor beta chains below was sequenced from the same sample in a study of blood T cell repertoires in COVID-19. The table came from immunoSEQ multiplex PCR; TCRdb's copy has only in-frame clones and leaves some out. Of about 250,000 clones in the sample, more than 65% were seen once. Sample: peripheral blood. The source is a woman of 80 years or more with acute or convalescent COVID-19.

The gene calls are TRBV4-2 and TRBJ1-2; a possible D gene is TRBD1 (6 bases). The germline V gene encodes CDR1 LGHNA and CDR2 YNFKEQ. This CDR3 spans 15 amino acids. V gave up 6 bases and J gave up 4 bases, with 18 bases separating them. The DNA of the CDR3 is TGTGCCAGCAGTCTAAGTCCGGGACACCCCTATGGCTACACCTTC. Translation gives CASSLSPGHPYGYTF.

This chain connects TRBV6-6 to TRBJ2-5; 12 bases fit TRBD1. Germline V gene sequence: CDR1 MNHNY, CDR2 SVGAGI (reference sequence). V lost 8 bases to trimming and J lost 9 bases; unmatched junction nucleotides: 16. CDR3 length: 16 amino acids. The CDR3 here is CASLTAGTGGVRPQYF. Here the CDR3 DNA reads TGTGCCAGCCTTACGGCCGGGACAGGGGGCGTTAGGCCCCAGTACTTC.

The chain carries TRBV11-2 and TRBJ1-1; D unclear. V was pared by 0 bases and J by 1 base, with 3 bases between. The germline CDR1 and CDR2 sequences are SGHAT and FQNNGV. The CDR3 runs to 13 residues. The CDR3 spells CASSLEQNTEAFF. The CDR3 nucleotides are TGTGCCAGCAGCTTAGAACAGAACACTGAAGCTTTCTTT.

This clone was picked up a small number of times. J is TRBJ1-2 and V is TRBV27; 7 positions agree with TRBD1. This CDR3 is 15 amino acids long. Germline-derived CDR1 and CDR2 are MNHEY and SMNVEV (reference sequence). Trimming took 4 bases from V and 4 from J; bases not matched to a gene: 9. This CDR3 is CASSSLDRVSYGYTF. In nucleotides, the CDR3 is TGTGCCAGCAGTTCCCTCGACAGGGTTAGCTATGGCTACACCTTC.

In the case of this clone: Germline and junction disagree at one end, which may indicate a read error. The V and J genes are TRBV3-1 (or the pseudogene TRBV3-2) and TRBJ1-4; weak D call: TRBD1 (6 bases). The CDR3 runs 16 residues. The germline CDR1 and CDR2 sequences are LGHDT and YNNKEL (reference sequence). CDR3 coding DNA: TGTGCCAGCAGCGCACATATACAGGGTTCTAAGGAAAAACTGTTTTTT. It yields the protein CASSAHIQGSKEKLFF.

V is TRBV20-1 and J is TRBJ2-7; maybe TRBD2 (5 bases). V was trimmed by 6 bases and J by 7 bases, leaving 13 bases between them. CDR3 length: 11 residues. From germline, CDR1 is DFQATT and CDR2 SNEGSKA (reference sequence). The CDR3 region has the DNA TGCAGTGCAAGGACTGTGGGGGAGCAGTACTTC. Translated, it gives CSARTVGEQYF.

This chain links TRBV5-4 with TRBJ2-4; D is ambiguous. The V gene's germline CDR1 is SGHNT and CDR2 YYREEE (reference sequence). The CDR3 consists of 14 residues. V was cut by 7 bases and J by 3 bases, with 14 bases left in between. DNA of the CDR3: TGTGCCAGCGGATCCGAGGTGGGCAAAAACATTCAGTACTTC. This translates into CASGSEVGKNIQYF. Using reference TRBV5-4 and TRBJ2-4 for the parts outside the CDR3, the full variable domain is ETGVTQSPTHLIKTRGQQVTLRCSSQSGHNTVSWYQQALGQGPQFIFQYYREEENGRGNFPPRFSGLQFPNYSSELNVNALELDDSALYLCASGSEVGKNIQYFGAGTRLSVL.

Concerning this clone itself: At the DNA level, this CDR3 is encoded by other sequences in the same sample as well. The rearrangement uses TRBV5-1 and TRBJ2-1; TRBD2 aligns across 11 bases. Per the germline V gene, CDR1 is SGHRS and CDR2 is YFSETQ. The CDR3 covers 15 residues. Trimming removed 3 bases from V and 1 base from J; junction bases left unmatched: 0. DNA of the CDR3: TGCGCCAGCAGCTCTAGCGGGGGGTCCTACAATGAGCAGTTCTTC. Translation: CASSSSGGSYNEQFF.

This chain uses TRBV6-5 with TRBJ1-4; 8 positions match TRBD1. This CDR3 has 15 residues. V lost 5 bases to trimming and J lost 10 bases; unmatched junction nucleotides: 12. The germline V gene encodes CDR1 MNHEY and CDR2 SVGAGI. CDR3 amino acids: CASSPEGQVGRKLFF. As DNA, the CDR3 is TGTGCCAGCAGTCCGGAGGGACAGGTAGGACGAAAACTGTTTTTT.

This chain connects TRBV6-5 to TRBJ2-7; TRBD1 aligns across 9 bases. The CDR3 is 16 residues long. V shed 2 bases, J shed 3 bases, and the junction held 8 bases outside the gene matches. Germline V gene lookup returns CDR1 MNHEY and CDR2 SVGAGI. Here the CDR3 DNA reads TGTGCCAGCAGTTACAGAGAGCCGGGACAGGGCTACGAGCAGTACTTC. The encoded protein is CASSYREPGQGYEQYF.

This chain joins TRBV10-1 and TRBJ2-3, with TRBD1 identical over 7 bases. The CDR3 has 14 amino acids. Germline V gene data show CDR1 as WNHNN and CDR2 as SYGVQD (reference sequence). V lost 7 bases to trimming and J lost 5 bases; unmatched junction nucleotides: 9. In DNA form, the CDR3 reads TGCGCCAGCATAAGGGACAGAAGGAGAGATACGCAGTATTTT. This codes for CASIRDRRRDTQYF.

This clone was recorded only once. The J gene is TRBJ2-7, the V gene TRBV5-1; 8 bases map to TRBD2. CDR3 length: 15 residues. V was clipped by 4 bases and J by 5 bases; unmatched bases: 11. Germline V CDR1 and CDR2: SGHRS, YFSETQ. The CDR3 spells CASSLAGTSAHEQYF. The CDR3 DNA reads as TGCGCCAGCAGCCTTGCCGGGACTAGTGCTCACGAGCAGTACTTC.

The chain combines TRBV7-2 with TRBJ2-1; the D gene is possibly TRBD1 (6 bases). This CDR3 region has 12 residues. Trimming left V 5 bases short and J 15 bases short, with 17 bases between. The germline CDR1 and CDR2 sequences are SGHTA and FQGNSA. CDR3 bases: TGTGCCAGCAGCCCGAACAGGGCCGGGTTGTTCTTC. Amino acid sequence: CASSPNRAGLFF.

This sequence joins TRBV20-1 and TRBJ1-1; D is unclear. Germline-derived CDR1 and CDR2 are DFQATT and SNEGSKA (reference sequence). The CDR3 runs to 12 residues. The V end lost 3 bases, the J end lost 0 bases, and 5 bases lay between the germline ends. CDR3 coding DNA: TGCAGTGCTAGTCAGGTGAACACTGAAGCTTTCTTT. Amino acids: CSASQVNTEAFF.

The genes are TRBV2 and TRBJ1-3; D remains ambiguous. The germline CDR1 and CDR2 sequences are SNHLY and FYNNEI. There are 15 residues in the CDR3. Trimming left V 7 bases short and J 9 bases short, with 22 bases between. The CDR3 here is CASKWEPLSLGTIYF. CDR3 nucleotides: TGTGCCAGCAAGTGGGAGCCCCTTAGTCTCGGCACCATATATTTT.

This sequence joins TRBV5-4 and TRBJ2-1; TRBD1 is a possible D gene (5 bases). The V end lost 4 bases, the J end lost 7 bases, and 12 bases lay between the germline ends. This CDR3 has 13 residues. The germline gives CDR1 SGHNT, CDR2 YYREEE (reference sequence). The CDR3 loop reads CASSQSRVNEQFF. CDR3 nucleotide sequence: TGTGCCAGCAGCCAGAGCAGGGTTAATGAGCAGTTCTTC. Based on the CDR3 plus reference TRBV5-4 and TRBJ2-1, the full variable domain is ETGVTQSPTHLIKTRGQQVTLRCSSQSGHNTVSWYQQALGQGPQFIFQYYREEENGRGNFPPRFSGLQFPNYSSELNVNALELDDSALYLCASSQSRVNEQFFGPGTRLTVL.

This chain uses TRBV7-2 with TRBJ1-5, with 9 bases lining up with TRBD1. Trimming at V came to 5 bases and at J to 1 base, leaving 6 bases not matched to a gene. The CDR3 length is 16 residues. Germline CDR1 SGHTA, CDR2 FQGNSA. As DNA, the CDR3 is TGTGCCAGCAGCCTACAGGGGGCTTGGAGCAATCAGCCCCAGCATTTT. Protein sequence: CASSLQGAWSNQPQHF.

The V gene is TRBV5-1, the J gene TRBJ1-6; perhaps TRBD1 as D (5 bases). CDR3 size: 17 residues. Germline loops: CDR1 SGHRS, CDR2 YFSETQ. V dropped 4 bases and J dropped 1 base, with 15 bases sitting between them. The CDR3 nucleotides read TGCGCCAGCAGCCCCCGCAGGGAGGGGTCCTATAATTCACCCCTCCACTTT. Amino acids: CASSPRREGSYNSPLHF.

This clone turned up a few times. CDR3 loop: CASTEGRRAGYTF. In DNA, the CDR3 is TGCGCCAGCACCGAGGGCCGCAGAGCCGGCTACACCTTC. The chain employs TRBV4-1 and TRBJ1-2; D is unresolved. V shed 7 bases and J shed 8 bases, with 17 bases lying between them. The CDR3 contains 13 residues. Germline V gene sequence: CDR1 MGHRA, CDR2 YSYEKL.

V and J are TRBV15 and TRBJ2-3; D is unresolved. V was cut by 0 bases and J by 9 bases, with 13 bases left in between. There are 14 residues in the CDR3. Looked up from germline, CDR1 is LNHNV and CDR2 is YYDKDF (reference sequence). Here the CDR3 DNA reads TGTGCCACCAGCAGAGAAACGGGTGCTTTGACGCAGTATTTT. This gives the protein CATSRETGALTQYF.

This clone has more than one count but fewer than ten. The chain combines TRBV27 with TRBJ2-1, with 12 bases that match TRBD1. V lost 0 bases and J lost 2; bases outside the gene matches: 8. The CDR3 has 19 residues. Looked up from germline, CDR1 is MNHEY and CDR2 is SMNVEV (reference sequence). This CDR3 reads CASSLSRGTGGFTYNEQFF. The CDR3 region has the DNA TGTGCCAGCAGTTTATCGAGGGGGACAGGGGGCTTCACCTACAATGAGCAGTTCTTC.

This chain uses TRBV28 with TRBJ1-3; D gene uncertain. The germline CDR1 and CDR2 sequences are MDHEN and SYDVKM. With 7 bases removed from V and 0 bases from J, the gap between germline ends came to 10 bases. CDR3 length: 14 residues. Here the CDR3 reads CASTIAGSGNTIYF. In DNA, the CDR3 is TGTGCCAGCACCATCGCGGGCTCTGGAAACACCATATATTTT.

The chain combines TRBV5-4 with TRBJ2-7; 12 bases are a match to TRBD2. Germline V gene sequence: CDR1 SGHNT, CDR2 YYREEE (reference sequence). The CDR3 length is 16 residues. V lost 4 bases, J lost 4 bases, and 9 bases stayed unmatched. As DNA, the CDR3 is TGTGCCAGCAGCCAACCGGGACTAGCGGGCGGATACGAGCAGTACTTC. Translating it yields CASSQPGLAGGYEQYF.

This chain connects TRBV5-1 to TRBJ2-6; 7 nucleotides line up with TRBD1. CDR1 is SGHRS, CDR2 YFSETQ, per germline. The CDR3 runs 17 residues. Losses at the gene ends were 2 bases for V and 2 bases for J; bases not matched to a gene: 7. CDR3: CASSLSPQGAGANVLTF. CDR3 coding DNA: TGCGCCAGCAGCTTATCCCCGCAGGGGGCTGGGGCCAACGTCCTGACTTTC.

This clone has more than one count but fewer than ten. This rearrangement joins TRBV11-2 to TRBJ2-6, with D perhaps matching TRBD1 (5 bases). The germline gives CDR1 SGHAT, CDR2 FQNNGV. The CDR3 runs 18 residues. Trimming pared 5 bases from V and 1 base from J, leaving 18 bases between. This CDR3 is CASSVRQPEWSGANVLTF. In DNA, the CDR3 is TGTGCCAGCAGCGTGCGACAGCCAGAATGGTCTGGGGCCAACGTCCTGACTTTC.

The chain employs TRBV7-8 and TRBJ2-1; tentative D call: TRBD1 (6 bases). The CDR3 extends over 15 amino acids. With 4 bases removed from V and 0 bases from J, the gap between germline ends came to 10 bases. Germline V gene lookup returns CDR1 SGHVS and CDR2 FQNEAQ. CDR3 sequence reads: CASSSTGSSYNEQFF. The CDR3 nucleotides read TGTGCCAGCAGCTCGACAGGAAGCTCCTACAATGAGCAGTTCTTC. Filled out from reference TRBV7-8 and TRBJ2-1, the complete variable domain reads GAGVSQSPRYKVAKRGQDVALRCDPISGHVSLFWYQQALGQGPEFLTYFQNEAQLDKSGLPSDRFFAERPEGSVSTLKIQRTQQEDSAVYLCASSSTGSSYNEQFFGPGTRLTVL.

V is TRBV6-5 and J is TRBJ2-7; maybe TRBD2 (6 bases). This CDR3 is built from 13 residues. CDR1 is MNHEY, CDR2 SVGAGI, per germline. V lost 7 bases and J 6 bases, leaving 16 bases between the germline ends. CDR3 sequence reads: CASTSGGRGEQYF. The CDR3 DNA is TGTGCCAGCACTTCCGGGGGAAGGGGCGAGCAGTACTTC.

The J gene is TRBJ2-5, the V gene TRBV11-1; the D gene is possibly TRBD2 (5 bases). CDR3 length: 13 residues. V lost 3 bases and J 5 bases, leaving 10 bases between the germline ends. Germline V lookup: CDR1 SGHAT, CDR2 FQDESV (reference sequence). The CDR3 protein is CASSFPGLETQYF. In DNA form, the CDR3 reads TGTGCCAGCAGCTTTCCGGGGTTGGAGACCCAGTACTTC.

This rearrangement joins TRBV5-1 to TRBJ1-1; TRBD1 agrees at 7 bases. V dropped 3 bases and J dropped 3; count of bases not matched to a gene: 11. Germline V CDR1 and CDR2: SGHRS, YFSETQ. The CDR3 sequence is 16 residues long. The CDR3: CASSSLGTAVDTEAFF. Here the CDR3 DNA reads TGCGCCAGCAGCTCCCTGGGGACAGCTGTTGACACTGAAGCTTTCTTT.

This clone has only one observation. The chain couples TRBV6-2 or TRBV6-3 to TRBJ1-1; a possible D gene is TRBD1 (6 bases). This CDR3 has 15 residues. Germline V lookup: CDR1 MNHEY, CDR2 SVGEGT. The V end was cut by 0 bases, the J end by 5 bases, with 13 bases between. Written as DNA, the CDR3 is TGTGCCAGCAGTTACTCAGCAGGGGCTATGACTGAAGCTTTCTTT. Encoded protein: CASSYSAGAMTEAFF.